The 8 T cell receptor beta chains in this list originate from one sample, sequenced in a study of CD8 T cells in ankylosing spondylitis (dated by TCRdb to 2015 to 2018). Results the study describes overall, beyond this receptor: A TCR beta motif of 7 or 8 highly homologous amino acid variants appeared characteristic of blood from ankylosing spondylitis patients.

Libraries came from 5' RACE. Sequenced using an Illumina HiSeq 2500. In-frame beta chains were kept once TCRdb had trimmed the public reads at Q25 with fastp and called clones with MiXCR. Identical CDR3 protein sequences are pooled into one entry, listed with their most common genes and DNA. The sample has around 890,000 distinct CDR3 sequences on record, approximately 12% of them singletons. The ten biggest clones cover under 0.6% of the sample. These receptors are not linked to any known antigen. Sequencing was carried out using blood, either unsorted or a sorted T cell fraction (not recorded which). These receptor sequences come from a male donor with ankylosing spondylitis.

This clonotype was observed a handful of times. The chain has TRBV29-1 and TRBJ1-2; D gene unclear. The V and J ends lost 4 bases and 2 bases respectively, with 8 bases between them. Germline V lookup: CDR1 SQVTM, CDR2 ANQGSEA. The CDR3 consists of 12 residues. The CDR3 is CSVVIGNYGYTF. The CDR3 DNA follows: TGCAGCGTTGTGATAGGGAACTATGGCTACACCTTC.

Many counts were recorded for this clonotype. The J gene is TRBJ1-2, the V gene TRBV29-1; TRBD1 aligns across 7 bases. Germline assignment: CDR1 SQVTM and CDR2 ANQGSEA. Unmatched junction bases numbered 7, after V lost 6 bases and J lost 3 bases. The CDR3 sequence is 13 residues long. CDR3 nucleotides: TGCAGCGTGACAGGGACAGAAGACTATGGCTACACCTTC. The encoded protein is CSVTGTEDYGYTF.

This clonotype showed up just a few times. The chain joins TRBV6-1 to TRBJ1-2, with D possibly matching TRBD1 (5 bases). CDR3 size: 17 residues. Germline V gene sequence: CDR1 MNHNS, CDR2 SASEGT. V dropped 7 bases and J dropped 5 bases, with 26 bases sitting between them. The CDR3 is CASTPLHRGSDAYGYTF. The CDR3 DNA sequence: TGTGCCAGCACCCCCCTCCACCGGGGGTCCGACGCATATGGCTACACCTTC.

This clonotype was observed a few times. The genes are TRBV18 and TRBJ2-7, with TRBD2 identical over 8 bases. In germline, CDR1 is KGHSH, CDR2 LQKENI. Trimming at V came to 6 bases and at J to 1 base, leaving 5 bases not matched to a gene. The CDR3 consists of 14 residues. This CDR3 is CASSPGLGSYEQYF. The DNA of the CDR3 is TGTGCCAGCTCGCCGGGACTAGGGTCCTACGAGCAGTACTTC.

This rearrangement joins TRBV5-5 to TRBJ2-3; D is undetermined. This CDR3 has 14 residues. V lost 4 bases and J lost 3, with 12 bases in between. The germline gives CDR1 SGHKS, CDR2 YYEKEE (reference sequence). CDR3 in amino acids: CASSQLAHTDTQYF. CDR3 coding DNA: TGTGCCAGCAGCCAGCTGGCACATACAGATACGCAGTATTTT.

The chain recombines TRBV6-1 with TRBJ2-3; a weak D match, TRBD1 (5 bases). CDR1 MNHNS and CDR2 SASEGT come from the germline V gene. The CDR3 covers 14 residues. V was cut by 6 bases and J by 5 bases, with 15 bases left in between. Here the CDR3 reads CASSLHQGQDTQYF. CDR3 coding DNA: TGTGCCAGCAGCCTCCACCAGGGTCAAGATACGCAGTATTTT.

Ten or more counts support this clonotype. The V and J genes are TRBV5-1 and TRBJ2-7; 7 nucleotides match TRBD1. The V segment lost 3 bases and the J segment 2 bases; nucleotides outside the gene matches: 2. CDR3 length equals 13 residues. Germline CDR1 is SGHRS and CDR2 is YFSETQ. CDR3 bases: TGCGCCAGCAGCTGGGACAGTCCCTACGAGCAGTACTTC. Translated: CASSWDSPYEQYF.

This clonotype was counted between two and nine times. V is TRBV20-1 and J is TRBJ1-1; TRBD1 matches 9 bases. This CDR3 has 11 amino acids. CDR1 is DFQATT, CDR2 SNEGSKA, per germline (reference sequence). The CDR3 is CARQGGTEAFF. CDR3 DNA sequence: TGCGCCAGACAGGGGGGCACTGAAGCTTTCTTT.